What follows is one TCR beta chain and its context. This sample was included in a study of blood T cell repertoires in COVID-19. The wider study: Specimens from acute and convalescent COVID-19 originated in the United States, Italy and Spain. PBMCs, B-cell-depleted T cells, or T cells provided the cDNA or gDNA that made up the material.

Per the study methods: Amplification of reference gene primers was used by the study to estimate nucleated cell counts. Some clones are missing from TCRdb's copy, which holds only in-frame ones; the method was immunoSEQ multiplex PCR. V and J calls and clone size are copied from that table; D and trimming were computed from the DNA. Here the sample spans about 240,000 clones, 86% being singletons. Germline CDR1 reads MDHEN; CDR2 reads SYDVKM. V was clipped by 6 bases and J by 8 bases; unmatched bases: 9. CDR3 length equals 14 residues. Sequencing used peripheral blood. The gene calls are TRBV28 and TRBJ1-4, with 7 bases lining up with TRBD1. This receptor was obtained from a man aged 60 to 75 with acute or convalescent COVID-19. The CDR3 bases are TGTGCCAGCAGATTACAGGGGTTTGGAGAAAAACTGTTTTTT. This sequence encodes CASRLQGFGEKLFF.